Listed below are T cell receptor beta chains from one sample, sequenced in a study of blood T cells in healthy people across ages. TCRdb ran MiXCR on the 5' RACE reads and lists one entry per CDR3 protein. The sample lists about 640,000 distinct CDR3 sequences; under 30% were seen once. The sample taken for sequencing was blood. Every receptor here comes from a woman aged 80 or older in good health. Both conserved end residues are part of each CDR3. D genes are given only for firm matches. The size of a clone is reported for some rows only, either as once, few or many, or as a class for expanded clones.

j_gene	abundance	v_gene	d_gene	CDR3aa	CDR3nt
TRBJ1-1	NA	TRBV4-2	NA	CASSQGPATSRAFF	TGTGCCAGCAGCCAAGGACCGGCGACCAGTAGGGCTTTCTTT
TRBJ1-2	once	TRBV6-5	TRBD1	CASSGQGFGYTF	TGTGCCAGCAGTGGACAGGGGTTTGGCTACACCTTC
TRBJ2-3	many	TRBV7-3	NA	CASGSWGVTQYF	TGTGCCAGCGGTAGTTGGGGAGTGACGCAGTATTTT
TRBJ2-5	NA	TRBV28	TRBD2	CASSLPLAGGGETQYF	TGTGCCAGCAGTTTACCGCTAGCGGGGGGGGGAGAGACCCAGTACTTC
TRBJ2-7	NA	TRBV13	NA	CASGTRTGQYEQYF	TGTGCCAGCGGGACTCGCACAGGTCAGTACGAGCAGTACTTC
TRBJ2-7	many	TRBV20-1	TRBD1	CSALGTELYEQYF	TGCAGTGCCCTGGGGACAGAACTCTACGAGCAGTACTTC
TRBJ2-3	many	TRBV7-2	NA	CASQTRVGTDTQYF	TGTGCCAGCCAGACGAGGGTGGGGACAGATACGCAGTATTTT
TRBJ2-3	many	TRBV7-6	TRBD2	CASSRGLLAGGRDTQYF	TGTGCCAGCAGCCGTGGATTGTTGGCGGGGGGCAGAGATACGCAGTATTTT
TRBJ2-3	many	TRBV5-1	NA	CASSLGGRTSTDTQYF	TGCGCCAGCAGCTTGGGTGGACGTACCAGCACAGATACGCAGTATTTT
TRBJ2-2	NA	TRBV11-2	NA	CASSLRREGLFF	TGTGCCAGCAGCTTACGGAGGGAAGGGCTGTTTTTT
TRBJ2-1	NA	TRBV7-9	NA	CASSPGGTSSREQFF	TGTGCCAGCAGCCCAGGGGGGACTAGTAGTAGAGAGCAGTTCTTC
TRBJ2-7	NA	TRBV4-2	TRBD1	CASSQEDRAYEQYF	TGTGCCAGCAGCCAAGAGGACAGGGCCTACGAGCAGTACTTC
TRBJ2-1	NA	TRBV12-3/TRBV12-4	TRBD2	CASSQTSGRSYNEQFF	TGTGCCAGCAGTCAAACGAGCGGGAGGTCCTACAATGAGCAGTTCTTC
TRBJ2-3	many	TRBV20-1	TRBD2	CSARGLHWTSGKTDTQYF	TGCAGTGCTAGAGGCCTCCACTGGACTAGCGGGAAAACAGATACGCAGTATTTT
TRBJ1-4	few	TRBV28	NA	CASSLLSANEKLFF	TGTGCCAGCAGTTTACTCTCCGCTAATGAAAAACTGTTTTTT
TRBJ2-7	many	TRBV7-2	TRBD2	CASSLDGGGVTYEQYF	TGTGCCAGCAGCTTAGATGGCGGGGGGGTAACCTACGAGCAGTACTTC
TRBJ1-1	NA	TRBV29-1	TRBD1	CSVRQGAGATEAFF	TGCAGCGTGCGACAGGGGGCGGGGGCCACTGAAGCTTTCTTT
TRBJ1-5	many	TRBV11-2	NA	CASSLEGRGQPQHF	TGTGCCAGCAGCTTAGAGGGACGGGGACAGCCCCAGCATTTT
TRBJ1-4	many	TRBV15	TRBD1	CATTRTGVNEKLFF	TGTGCCACCACCCGGACAGGGGTTAATGAAAAACTGTTTTTT
TRBJ1-1	NA	TRBV15	NA	CATLGLVDTEAFF	TGTGCCACCTTAGGGTTGGTAGACACTGAAGCTTTCTTT
TRBJ1-5	NA	TRBV30	NA	CAWSRQSTSQPQHF	TGTGCCTGGAGTAGACAGTCTACCAGTCAGCCCCAGCATTTT
TRBJ2-1	many	TRBV20-1	NA	CSALGEPHNEQFF	TGCAGTGCCCTTGGGGAACCTCACAATGAGCAGTTCTTC
TRBJ2-7	few	TRBV2	NA	CASSERLASFYEQYF	TGTGCCAGCAGTGAGAGGCTAGCGAGCTTCTACGAGCAGTACTTC
TRBJ2-6	many	TRBV7-2	NA	CASSLGLSGANVLTF	TGTGCCAGCAGCTTAGGGCTCTCTGGGGCCAACGTCCTGACTTTC
TRBJ2-7	many	TRBV5-1	NA	CASSRNEQGLTSYNEQYF	TGCGCCAGCAGTAGGAACGAACAGGGCCTCACCTCCTACAATGAGCAGTACTTC
TRBJ2-1	NA	TRBV11-2	TRBD2	CASSSLRTSGGASEQFF	TGTGCCAGCAGCTCCCTCCGGACTAGCGGGGGGGCCAGTGAGCAGTTCTTC
TRBJ1-2	few	TRBV5-5	NA	CASSLQPNYGYTF	TGTGCCAGCAGCTTGCAACCTAACTATGGCTACACCTTC
TRBJ1-6	NA	TRBV7-9	NA	CASSLVGLGSPLHF	TGTGCCAGCAGCTTAGTTGGCCTGGGATCACCCCTCCACTTT
TRBJ2-2	NA	TRBV9	NA	CASSVGAATSRPITGELFF	TGTGCCAGCAGCGTAGGGGCGGCGACGTCAAGACCGATCACCGGGGAGCTGTTTTTT
TRBJ2-3	many	TRBV5-1	NA	CASSLAAAQDTQYF	TGCGCCAGCAGCTTGGCAGCCGCACAGGATACGCAGTATTTT
TRBJ2-1	NA	TRBV20-1	TRBD2	CSARGGLAGEYEQFF	TGCAGTGCCAGGGGGGGGCTAGCGGGGGAATACGAGCAGTTCTTC
TRBJ1-3	NA	TRBV5-1	NA	CASSSTSSGNTIYF	TGCGCCAGCAGCTCTACTTCCTCTGGAAACACCATATATTTT
TRBJ2-3	many	TRBV7-2	NA	CASSLYRSTDTQYF	TGTGCCAGCAGCTTATACCGAAGCACAGATACGCAGTATTTT
TRBJ2-7	many	TRBV7-2	NA	CASSLSGNGGYEQYF	TGTGCCAGCAGCTTATCGGGTAACGGAGGCTACGAGCAGTACTTC
TRBJ1-6	NA	TRBV28	TRBD1	CASSYKQGTNNSPLHF	TGTGCCAGCAGTTATAAACAGGGGACGAATAATTCACCCCTCCACTTT
TRBJ2-7	many	TRBV6-5	NA	CASKRPSSYEQYF	TGTGCCAGCAAAAGGCCAAGCTCCTACGAGCAGTACTTC
TRBJ2-3	many	TRBV28	NA	CASSLGLGLSTQYF	TGTGCCAGCAGTCTAGGTCTAGGGTTAAGTACGCAGTATTTT
TRBJ1-6	NA	TRBV3-1	NA	CASSQGQSSCNSPLHF	TGTGCCAGCAGCCAAGGGCAGAGCTCCTGTAATTCACCCCTCCACTTT
TRBJ2-7	few	TRBV5-1	NA	CASSRDPRGYEQYF	TGCGCCAGCAGCCGGGACCCGAGGGGCTACGAGCAGTACTTC
TRBJ2-1	NA	TRBV19	NA	CASIPSGTGGLGEQFF	TGTGCCAGTATTCCGTCCGGGACTGGGGGATTAGGTGAGCAGTTCTTC
TRBJ1-2	NA	TRBV29-1	NA	CSVEEIPGACGYTF	TGCAGCGTTGAAGAGATTCCAGGGGCCTGTGGCTACACCTTC
TRBJ2-5	few	TRBV5-6	NA	CASSPREGGVLGTQYF	TGTGCCAGCAGCCCCAGGGAGGGGGGGGTACTGGGGACCCAGTACTTC
TRBJ1-1	NA	TRBV28	NA	CASRITGNGGTAFF	TGTGCCAGCAGGATAACAGGGAACGGTGGGACAGCTTTCTTT
TRBJ2-1	few	TRBV28	TRBD2	CASSSPRLAVYNEQFF	TGTGCCAGCAGTTCCCCCAGACTAGCGGTGTACAATGAGCAGTTCTTC
TRBJ1-2	NA	TRBV7-2	NA	CASSPAREARDGYTF	TGTGCCAGCAGCCCCGCTCGAGAGGCTAGGGATGGCTACACCTTC
TRBJ1-5	many	TRBV4-3	NA	CASSLRLNQPQHF	TGCGCCAGCAGCCTTCGACTCAATCAGCCCCAGCATTTT
TRBJ2-7	NA	TRBV14	NA	CASSQGVRGLPSYNEQYF	TGTGCCAGCAGCCAAGGTGTAAGGGGGTTACCGTCCTACAATGAGCAGTACTTC
TRBJ2-1	many	TRBV7-3	TRBD2	CASSSIGAGGLNEQFF	TGTGCCAGCAGCTCTATAGGAGCGGGGGGGCTAAATGAGCAGTTCTTC
TRBJ2-5	many	TRBV29-1	NA	CSVTGAGETQYF	TGCAGCGTCACAGGGGCGGGGGAGACCCAGTACTTC
TRBJ2-1	NA	TRBV29-1	TRBD2	CSVDRTSGWGGQFF	TGCAGCGTTGACCGGACTAGTGGGTGGGGTGGGCAGTTCTTC
TRBJ2-7	many	TRBV5-1	TRBD1	CASSLGQGSSSEQYF	TGCGCCAGCAGCTTGGGACAGGGCTCCTCGAGCGAGCAGTACTTC
TRBJ1-1	NA	TRBV28	TRBD1	CASTLYWTGAGTEAFF	TGTGCCAGCACACTATATTGGACAGGGGCTGGGACTGAAGCTTTCTTT